This T cell receptor beta chain was identified during a study of identical twins. Broader study findings: The models gave estimates that fell short of the out-of-frame TCR alpha sharing seen in monozygotic twins. The study drew conclusions from cross-sectional statistical analysis, not from following the same donors.

TCRdb reprocessed the 5' RACE reads via MiXCR and lists one record per CDR3 protein. The table includes around 550,000 distinct CDR3 sequences, around 15% detected once. V shed 4 bases, J shed 5 bases, and the junction held 3 bases outside the gene matches. The CDR3 length is 13 residues. CDR1 is SGHRS, CDR2 YFSETQ, per germline. This clonotype was seen a few times. What it binds is unknown. These records were also assigned to another study, of yellow fever vaccine responses in identical twins.

The receptor was isolated from a young woman in good health. The sequencing sample was made of CD4+ T cells sorted from blood. V gene TRBV5-1 combines with J gene TRBJ2-1; 7 nucleotides line up with TRBD1. The CDR3 nucleotides are TGCGCCAGCAGCACGACAGGGAACAATGAGCAGTTCTTC. Translating it yields CASSTTGNNEQFF.